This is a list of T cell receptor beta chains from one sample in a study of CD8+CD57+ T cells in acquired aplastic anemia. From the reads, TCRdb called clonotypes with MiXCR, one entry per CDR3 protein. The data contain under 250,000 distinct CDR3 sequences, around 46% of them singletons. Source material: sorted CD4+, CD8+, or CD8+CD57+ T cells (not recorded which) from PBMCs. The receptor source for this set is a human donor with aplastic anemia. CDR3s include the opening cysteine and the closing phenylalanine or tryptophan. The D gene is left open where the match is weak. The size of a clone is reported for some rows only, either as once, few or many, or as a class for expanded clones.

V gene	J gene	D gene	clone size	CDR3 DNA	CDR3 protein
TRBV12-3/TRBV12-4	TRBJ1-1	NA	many	TGTGCCAGCACCCTTGGCGGGACTGAAGCTTTCTTT	CASTLGGTEAFF
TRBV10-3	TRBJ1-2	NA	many	TGTGCCATCAACCTCGACAGATCCGGGGGGGGTGGCTACACCTTC	CAINLDRSGGGGYTF
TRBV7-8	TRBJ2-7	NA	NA	TGTGCCAGCAGCTCACTGGGGGTCTACGAGCAGTACTTC	CASSSLGVYEQYF
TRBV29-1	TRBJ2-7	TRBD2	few	TGCAGCGTTGGAAGTAGGGCGGGAGGGCCTTTCGGCGAGCAGTACTTC	CSVGSRAGGPFGEQYF
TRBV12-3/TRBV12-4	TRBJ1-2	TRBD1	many	TGTGCCAGCCTTCCGGGACAGGGTGCCCTCCACTATGGCTACACCTTC	CASLPGQGALHYGYTF
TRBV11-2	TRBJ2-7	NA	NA	TGTGCCAGCAGCTTAGCGGCAATCCTAGGGGAGCAGTACTTC	CASSLAAILGEQYF
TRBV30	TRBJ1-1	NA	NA	TGTGCCTGGACAGATGAGACTGAAGCTTTCTTT	CAWTDETEAFF
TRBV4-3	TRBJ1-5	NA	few	TGCGCCAGCAGCCAGCACAGACAGGTTAGCAATCAGCCCCAGCATTTT	CASSQHRQVSNQPQHF
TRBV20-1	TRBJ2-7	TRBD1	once	TGCAGTGCTGAAGGGCCCGGGACAGGGTTCCACGAGCAGTACTTC	CSAEGPGTGFHEQYF
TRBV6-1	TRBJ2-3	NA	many	TGTGCCAGCAGTCCCTTCCGGGACACCATAAGGAATACGCAGTATTTT	CASSPFRDTIRNTQYF
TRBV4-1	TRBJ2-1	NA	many	TGCGCCAGCAGCCAAGCCAATGAGCAGTTCTTC	CASSQANEQFF
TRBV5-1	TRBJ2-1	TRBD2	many	TGCGCCAGCAGCTTGGGTGGCGGGAGTCTGGATGAGCAGTTCTTC	CASSLGGGSLDEQFF
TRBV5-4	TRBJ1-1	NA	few	TGTGCCTGCAGCTTAGGACGTACTGAAGCTTTCTTT	CACSLGRTEAFF
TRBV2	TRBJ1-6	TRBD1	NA	TGTGCCAGCCTAGACATCGGGACAGGGCGTTCACCCCTCCACTTT	CASLDIGTGRSPLHF
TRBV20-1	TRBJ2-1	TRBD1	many	TGCAGCGCCGGGACAGAACTCAATGAGCAGTTCTTC	CSAGTELNEQFF
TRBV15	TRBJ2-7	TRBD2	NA	TGTGCCACCAGCATAAGGACTAGCGGGAGGGAGAGGTACGAGCAGTACTTC	CATSIRTSGRERYEQYF
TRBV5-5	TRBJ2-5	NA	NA	TGTGCCAGCAGCGCACAGGAGAAAGAGACCCAGTACTTC	CASSAQEKETQYF
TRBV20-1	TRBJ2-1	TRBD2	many	TGCAGTGCCCCAGTAGCGGGGGACTACAATGAGCAGTTCTTC	CSAPVAGDYNEQFF
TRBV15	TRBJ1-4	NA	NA	TGTGCCACCAGCAGAGACGGGACTGAAAAACTGTTTTTT	CATSRDGTEKLFF
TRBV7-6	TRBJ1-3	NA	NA	TGTGCCAGCAGCCGAAATGGAAACACCATATATTTT	CASSRNGNTIYF
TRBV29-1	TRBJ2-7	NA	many	TGCAGCGTTGAGGTTCTGGGAGACTACGAGCAGTACTTC	CSVEVLGDYEQYF
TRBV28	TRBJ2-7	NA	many	TGTGCCAGCAGTAAGGTAGAGGGTTCTGACGAGCAGTACTTC	CASSKVEGSDEQYF
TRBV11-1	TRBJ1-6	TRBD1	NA	TGCGCCAGCAGCCCCGGGACAGGGGGAGTCGCCCTCCACTTT	CASSPGTGGVALHF
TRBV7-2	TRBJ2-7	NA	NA	TGTGCCAGCAGCTACGGGCCCGAGAACGAGCAGTACTTC	CASSYGPENEQYF
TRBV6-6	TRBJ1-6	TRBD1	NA	TGTGCCAGCAGGCCCGGGACAGGGGACACACCCCTCCACTTT	CASRPGTGDTPLHF
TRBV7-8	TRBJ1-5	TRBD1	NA	TGTGCCAGCAGCTTAGCAGGGACAGGGGGAGTTCAGCCCCAGCATTTT	CASSLAGTGGVQPQHF